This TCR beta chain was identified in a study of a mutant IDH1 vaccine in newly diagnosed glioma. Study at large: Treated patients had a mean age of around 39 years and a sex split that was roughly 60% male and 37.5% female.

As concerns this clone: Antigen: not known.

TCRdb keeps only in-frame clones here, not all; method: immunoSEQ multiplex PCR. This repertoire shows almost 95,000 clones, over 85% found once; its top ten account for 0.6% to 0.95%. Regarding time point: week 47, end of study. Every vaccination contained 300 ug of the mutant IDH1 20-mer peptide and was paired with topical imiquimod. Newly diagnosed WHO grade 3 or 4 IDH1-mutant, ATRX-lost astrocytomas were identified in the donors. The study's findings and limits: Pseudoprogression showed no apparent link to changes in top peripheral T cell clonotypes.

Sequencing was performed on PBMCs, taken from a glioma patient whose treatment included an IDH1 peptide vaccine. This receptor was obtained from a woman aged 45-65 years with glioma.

CDR3 in amino acids: CATNSGLPPPNEQFF. The CDR3 region has the DNA TGTGCCACCAATTCGGGACTCCCTCCCCCCAATGAGCAGTTCTTC. The chain carries TRBV15 and TRBJ2-1; possible D gene TRBD2, 6 bases. The CDR3 runs 15 residues. The ends were cut back, 7 bases at V and 6 bases at J, with 19 bases in the middle. Germline V lookup: CDR1 LNHNV, CDR2 YYDKDF (reference sequence). The full variable domain, rest sourced from reference TRBV15 and TRBJ2-1, is DAMVIQNPRYQVTQFGKPVTLSCSQTLNHNVMYWYQQKSSQAPKLLFHYYDKDFNNEADTPDNFQSRRPNTSFCFLDIRSPGLGDTAMYLCATNSGLPPPNEQFFGPGTRLTVL.